The sequence of this T cell receptor (beta chain) was determined in a study of beta chain features in type 1 diabetes. Study-level background: Patients looked much like healthy donors when it came to age, gender and cell yields. Notes on the study in general: The influence of HLA type on TCRB rearrangement stayed undetermined. Patients with Type 1 diabetes showed moderately but significantly shorter TCRB CDR3s in all four CD4+ subsets.

This clone came up many times. Its antigen is unidentified. Every isolated RNA sample was fully reverse transcribed, so sequencing captured expressed TCRB transcripts. Libraries were prepared by immunoSEQ multiplex PCR; TCRdb keeps only in-frame clonotypes and omits some of them. The data show some 350,000 clones, roughly a tenth seen once. It was one heparinised blood draw, averaging around 120 mL, that each donor gave. Purities over 95% were achieved in all sorted populations. Per germline, CDR1 MDHEN and CDR2 SYDVKM. The V end lost 8 bases, the J end lost 4 bases, and 15 bases lay between the germline ends. This CDR3 comprises 14 residues.

Sequences were obtained from central memory CD4+ T cells from blood. The gene calls are TRBV28 and TRBJ2-1; possibly TRBD2 for D (5 bases). The TCR originated in a man aged 25 to 40 with type 1 diabetes. The CDR3 loop is CASRRSGQYNEQFF. The CDR3 DNA sequence: TGTGCCAGCCGACGGAGCGGCCAATACAATGAGCAGTTCTTC.